The entry that follows covers one T cell receptor beta chain sequence. The data originate from a study of blood T cell repertoires in COVID-19. At the level of the study: Italy, Spain and the United States were the sources of the convalescent and acute COVID-19 samples.

Clones were read by immunoSEQ multiplex PCR, and TCRdb kept only the in-frame ones, dropping some. The sample has 200,000 to 300,000 clones; about nine tenths are singletons. The V gene end was trimmed by 1 base and the J gene end by 7 bases; junction bases not matched to a gene: 18. CDR1 LNHNV and CDR2 YYDKDF come from the germline V gene (reference sequence). This CDR3 comprises 19 residues. The study recruited people aged about 18 to 89 years across approximately 25 US areas. Participants were placed into cohorts based on the clinical history they reported. This sequence originates from a woman aged 18-30 years who had recovered from COVID-19. The genes are TRBV15 and TRBJ2-5; TRBD2 matches at 10 bases. Specimen: PBMCs or T cells enriched from blood (not recorded which). For the CDR3, the DNA is TGTGCCACCAGCAGAGCCTCAGCCGTGCTAGCGGGAGCTCTCGGGACCCAGTACTTC. Its translation: CATSRASAVLAGALGTQYF.